The 27 T cell receptor beta chains presented below share a single source sample, sequenced in a study of cytomegalovirus exposure and HLA in healthy donors (dated by TCRdb to 2015 to 2018). The library came from the immunoSEQ multiplex PCR assay. The multiplex PCR relied on a mix of 60 forward primers for TCR Vbeta segments and 13 reverse primers for TCR Jbeta segments. This is the immuneACCESS table as TCRdb keeps it, with only in-frame sequences that have V and J called. A part of the clones is gone; compared with another copy, unresolved V genes explain less than half, and the rest is unexplained. The sample table records about 99,000 clones; around 77% of these occur just once. The ten largest clones add up to approximately 3.7% of the sample. Sequenced material: PBMCs. Every receptor here comes from a middle-aged man in good health and CMV-seropositive.

This clone turned up a few times. V usage is TRBV4-2 and J usage is TRBJ2-3; 12 bases are a match to TRBD2. The CDR3 sequence is 16 residues long. V shed 0 bases and J 6 bases; nucleotides not matched to a gene: 4. CDR1 is LGHNA and CDR2 is YNFKEQ in the germline V gene. The DNA of the CDR3 is TGTGCCAGCAGCCAAGATTGGCTAGCGGGAGGGGATACGCAGTATTTT. It encodes CASSQDWLAGGDTQYF.

This clone turned up a few times. The CDR3 protein is CASSKDGPGGPDEQYF. As DNA, the CDR3 is TGTGCCAGCAGCAAAGACGGGCCGGGGGGGCCGGACGAGCAGTACTTC. This chain links TRBV21-1 with TRBJ2-7; the D call in the table, TRBD2, was not verified against the DNA. TRBV21-1 is deemed a pseudogene. This CDR3 has 16 residues.

This clone appeared once. This chain uses TRBV7-7 with TRBJ2-3; no clear D. Germline-derived CDR1 and CDR2 are SSHAT and FNYEAQ (reference sequence). V was pared by 7 bases and J by 2 bases, with 10 bases between. CDR3 length equals 13 residues. CDR3 amino acids: CASTTTPTDTQYF. The CDR3 bases are TGTGCCAGCACCACTACTCCCACAGATACGCAGTATTTT.

This rearrangement joins TRBV11-2 to TRBJ1-5, with 7 bases fitting TRBD1. The CDR3 runs to 14 residues. Germline V CDR1 and CDR2: SGHAT, FQNNGV. Losses at the gene ends were 1 base for V and 9 bases for J; bases not matched to a gene: 6. CDR3 DNA: TGTGCCAGCAGCTTAGGGCAGGGGGGCGCGCCCCAGCATTTT. Translation gives CASSLGQGGAPQHF.

The count of this clone is one. The chain has TRBV7-2 and TRBJ2-3; 8 nucleotides line up with TRBD2. This CDR3 is built from 16 residues. The V gene's germline CDR1 is SGHTA and CDR2 FQGNSA. With V trimmed by 2 bases and J by 0 bases, 4 bases remained unmatched. The CDR3 loop reads CASSLSRTSSTDTQYF. The CDR3 bases are TGTGCCAGCAGCTTAAGTCGGACTAGCAGCACAGATACGCAGTATTTT.

The chain has TRBV6-1 and TRBJ2-7; 7 bases match TRBD2. The ends lost 3 bases at V and 5 bases at J; junction bases unmatched: 7. Germline assignment: CDR1 MNHNS and CDR2 SASEGT. This CDR3 has 14 residues. The CDR3 DNA sequence: TGTGCCAGCAGTGACGGCGGGAGAAGCCACGAGCAGTACTTC. Translation: CASSDGGRSHEQYF.

The chain has TRBV5-4 and TRBJ1-1; a possible D gene is TRBD1 (5 bases). The germline V gene encodes CDR1 SGHNT and CDR2 YYREEE (reference sequence). The CDR3 totals 16 residues. Trimming shortened V by 4 bases and J by 1 base, and 17 bases separated the two germline ends. The CDR3 DNA reads TGTGCCAGCAGCCTGGCCGCGGGGCACCCGAACACTGAAGCTTTCTTT. This gives the protein CASSLAAGHPNTEAFF.

V and J are TRBV10-2 and TRBJ1-6, with TRBD1 identical over 7 bases. The CDR3 is made up of 17 amino acids. Looked up from germline, CDR1 is WSHSY and CDR2 is SAAADI. V shed 2 bases, J shed 0 bases, and the junction held 4 bases outside the gene matches. The CDR3 DNA sequence: TGCGCCAGCAGTGAGCAGGGACAGCCCTCCTATAATTCACCCCTCCACTTT. Its protein is CASSEQGQPSYNSPLHF.

The chain carries TRBV28 and TRBJ1-4; no reliable D call. This CDR3 comprises 15 residues. V shed 7 bases and J shed 5 bases, with 17 bases lying between them. Germline CDR1 and CDR2: MDHEN and SYDVKM. The CDR3 is CASTPEGSQNEKLFF. As DNA, the CDR3 is TGTGCCAGCACCCCAGAAGGGAGCCAAAATGAAAAACTGTTTTTT.

The chain joins TRBV7-7 to TRBJ2-1, with 12 positions matching TRBD2. The CDR3 is 15 residues long. Germline-derived CDR1 and CDR2 are SSHAT and FNYEAQ (reference sequence). The V gene end was trimmed by 1 base and the J gene end by 5 bases; junction bases not matched to a gene: 0. Written as DNA, the CDR3 is TGTGCCAGCAGCTTAGGACTAGCGGGGGACAATGAGCAGTTCTTC. Its protein is CASSLGLAGDNEQFF.

The chain joins TRBV7-9 to TRBJ1-4; D gene uncertain. The V end was cut by 3 bases, the J end by 0 bases, with 8 bases between. Germline V gives CDR1 SEHNR, CDR2 FQNEAQ (reference sequence). The CDR3 spans 15 residues. The CDR3 sequence is CASSFGSATNEKLFF. DNA of the CDR3: TGTGCCAGCAGCTTCGGGTCAGCAACTAATGAAAAACTGTTTTTT. The entire variable domain, with the rest obtained from reference TRBV7-9 and TRBJ1-4, is as follows: DTGVSQNPRHKITKRGQNVTFRCDPISEHNRLYWYRQTLGQGPEFLTYFQNEAQLEKSRLLSDRFSAERPKGSFSTLEIQRTEQGDSAMYLCASSFGSATNEKLFFGSGTQLSVL.

This clone was counted only a few times. The chain couples TRBV2 to TRBJ2-4, with 9 bases fitting TRBD1. The CDR3 is 17 residues long. Germline values: CDR1 SNHLY, CDR2 FYNNEI. Trimming took 11 bases from V and 0 from J; bases not matched to a gene: 14. CDR3 amino acids: CACRDRAIFVAKNIQYF. The CDR3, as DNA: TGTGCCTGCCGGGACAGGGCTATTTTTGTAGCCAAAAACATTCAGTACTTC.

The V call is TRBV6-5, the J call TRBJ1-2, with D maybe TRBD1 (6 bases). V gave up 8 bases and J gave up 5 bases, with 9 bases separating them. This CDR3 comprises 11 residues. The V gene's germline CDR1 is MNHEY and CDR2 SVGAGI. This CDR3 reads CASRDTYGYTF. Here the CDR3 DNA reads TGTGCCAGCCGGGACACATATGGCTACACCTTC.

This clone was recorded once. The rearrangement joins TRBV5-8 to TRBJ2-5; a possible D gene is TRBD1 (6 bases). The J call may be wrong; the DNA end is better matched by TRBJ2-7. CDR1 and CDR2 (germline): SGHTS, YDEGEE. This CDR3 is built from 13 residues. As DNA, the CDR3 is TGTGCCAGCAGCTTGGTCCAGGGGTACGAGCAGTACTTC. The encoded protein is CASSLVQGYEQYF.

The gene calls are TRBV9 and TRBJ1-2, with 12 positions matching TRBD1. The CDR3 has 16 amino acids. V trimming: 2 bases; J trimming: 8 bases; junction bases outside the gene matches: 10. Germline CDR1 and CDR2: SGDLS and YYNGEE. CDR3 bases: TGTGCCAGCAGCGTTGGATGGGGACAGGGGGCGGGAGGCTACACCTTC. Residues: CASSVGWGQGAGGYTF.

V and J are TRBV5-1 and TRBJ2-3; 11 bases match TRBD1. The trim removed 4 bases at V and 2 bases at J, leaving 6 bases unmatched. Per the germline V gene, CDR1 is SGHRS and CDR2 is YFSETQ. This CDR3 comprises 16 residues. CDR3 protein: CASSGQGAIPTDTQYF. In DNA form, the CDR3 reads TGCGCCAGCAGCGGACAGGGGGCGATCCCCACAGATACGCAGTATTTT.

A single count supports this clone. CDR3 nucleotide sequence: TGTGCCGGGGCGACAGGGAATCAGCCCCAGCATTTT. Its translation: CAGATGNQPQHF. The V call is TRBV28, the J call TRBJ1-5, with TRBD1 identical over 7 bases. The CDR3 is 12 amino acids. V was clipped by 11 bases and J by 4 bases; unmatched bases: 5. Germline V gene lookup returns CDR1 MDHEN and CDR2 SYDVKM.

This CDR3 reads CASGGQLNTEAFF. CDR3 nucleotides: TGTGCCAGCGGGGGACAGTTGAACACTGAAGCTTTCTTT. The chain combines TRBV6-1 with TRBJ1-1; 7 bases are a match to TRBD1. The germline V gene encodes CDR1 MNHNS and CDR2 SASEGT. The CDR3 spans 13 residues. With V trimmed by 8 bases and J by 0 bases, 3 bases remained unmatched.

The chain couples TRBV10-3 to TRBJ2-7, with 7 positions matching TRBD1. V dropped 6 bases and J dropped 5; count of bases not matched to a gene: 7. CDR3 length: 13 residues. Germline assignment: CDR1 ENHRY and CDR2 SYGVKD. The CDR3 DNA sequence: TGTGCCATCAGAGAAGACAGGGTAAACGAGCAGTACTTC. Its protein is CAIREDRVNEQYF.

This chain links TRBV28 with TRBJ2-1; the match to TRBD1 covers 9 bases. This CDR3 comprises 17 residues. V gave up 6 bases and J gave up 4 bases; unmatched junction bases: 13. The germline CDR1 and CDR2 sequences are MDHEN and SYDVKM. The CDR3 is CASRIQQGARGYNEQFF. DNA for the CDR3: TGTGCCAGCAGGATACAACAGGGGGCGCGGGGTTACAATGAGCAGTTCTTC.

CDR3 sequence (DNA): TGTGCCAGCAGCGTAGGTCCAGGATCGAACACTGAAGCTTTCTTT. This codes for CASSVGPGSNTEAFF. The V gene is TRBV9, the J gene TRBJ1-1, with D hard to call. With 0 bases removed from V and 1 base from J, the gap between germline ends came to 10 bases. Germline V gives CDR1 SGDLS, CDR2 YYNGEE. The CDR3 covers 15 residues.

The chain links TRBV5-1 to TRBJ1-4; no clear D. CDR3 length: 15 residues. Germline lookup yields CDR1 SGHRS and CDR2 YFSETQ. Trimming shortened V by 0 bases and J by 3 bases, and 9 bases separated the two germline ends. CDR3 sequence reads: CASSLVRGANEKLFF. Written as DNA, the CDR3 is TGCGCCAGCAGCTTGGTCCGAGGAGCTAATGAAAAACTGTTTTTT.

The chain joins TRBV29-1 to TRBJ2-1; TRBD2 matches 7 bases. The CDR3 has 16 residues. Germline assignment: CDR1 SQVTM and CDR2 ANQGSEA. With 6 bases clipped from V and 2 bases from J, the junction kept 13 bases outside the gene matches. CDR3 nucleotide sequence: TGCAGCGTGGAACCCCTAGCGGATCCGACCTACAATGAGCAGTTCTTC. Protein product: CSVEPLADPTYNEQFF.

This clone was seen a few times. The chain uses TRBV28 and TRBJ2-1, with TRBD1 matching over 8 bases. J gave up 7 bases and V 8 bases, and 7 bases lay outside the gene matches. Germline assignment: CDR1 MDHEN and CDR2 SYDVKM. This CDR3 comprises 13 residues. The CDR3 sequence: CASRGQVGNEQFF. CDR3 sequence (DNA): TGTGCCAGCCGGGGACAGGTTGGAAATGAGCAGTTCTTC. Full variable domain (outside the CDR3, taken from reference TRBV28 and TRBJ2-1): DVKVTQSSRYLVKRTGEKVFLECVQDMDHENMFWYRQDPGLGLRLIYFSYDVKMKEKGDIPEGYSVSREKKERFSLILESASTNQTSMYLCASRGQVGNEQFFGPGTRLTVL.

The rearrangement uses TRBV5-1 and TRBJ2-7; the D gene is possibly TRBD1 (5 bases). V was shortened by 0 bases and J by 6 bases, with 10 bases between the two germline ends. CDR1 is SGHRS, CDR2 YFSETQ, per germline. The CDR3 contains 13 residues. CDR3: CASSLGPGSEQYF. CDR3 coding DNA: TGCGCCAGCAGCTTGGGCCCAGGGTCCGAGCAGTACTTC.

V usage is TRBV15 and J usage is TRBJ2-1; 8 positions match TRBD1. Per the germline V gene, CDR1 is LNHNV and CDR2 is YYDKDF (reference sequence). With 0 bases clipped from V and 8 bases from J, the junction kept 9 bases outside the gene matches. The CDR3 loop spans 16 amino acids. In DNA, the CDR3 is TGTGCCACCAGCAGAGATCCGTGGCAGGGGGCCGATGAGCAGTTCTTC. Residues: CATSRDPWQGADEQFF. The full variable domain, completed using reference TRBV15 and TRBJ2-1, is DAMVIQNPRYQVTQFGKPVTLSCSQTLNHNVMYWYQQKSSQAPKLLFHYYDKDFNNEADTPDNFQSRRPNTSFCFLDIRSPGLGDTAMYLCATSRDPWQGADEQFFGPGTRLTVL.

The rearrangement links TRBV28 to TRBJ2-3; 7 bases align to TRBD1. This CDR3 has 12 amino acids. Germline trimming cut 5 bases from V and 9 bases from J; bases unmatched to any gene: 5. Germline CDR1 MDHEN, CDR2 SYDVKM. The chain's CDR3 is CASSLGQATQYF. The CDR3 region has the DNA TGTGCCAGCAGTCTTGGACAGGCGACGCAGTATTTT.